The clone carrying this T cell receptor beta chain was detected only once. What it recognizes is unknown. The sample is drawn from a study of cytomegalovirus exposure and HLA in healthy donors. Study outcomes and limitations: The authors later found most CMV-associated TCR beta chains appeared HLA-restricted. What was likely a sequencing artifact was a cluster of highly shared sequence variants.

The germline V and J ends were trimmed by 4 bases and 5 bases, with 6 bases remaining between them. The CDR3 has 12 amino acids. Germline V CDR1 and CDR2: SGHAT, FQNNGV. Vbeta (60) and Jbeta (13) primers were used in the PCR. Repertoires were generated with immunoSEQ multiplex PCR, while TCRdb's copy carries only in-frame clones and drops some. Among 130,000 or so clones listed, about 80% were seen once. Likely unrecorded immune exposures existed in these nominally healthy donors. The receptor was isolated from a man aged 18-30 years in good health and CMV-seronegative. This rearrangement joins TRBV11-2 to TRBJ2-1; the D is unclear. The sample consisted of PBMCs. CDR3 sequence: CASSSLHNEQFF. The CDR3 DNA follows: TGTGCCAGCAGCTCCCTTCACAATGAGCAGTTCTTC.